This TCR beta chain was documented in a study of T cell responses to AZD1222 COVID-19 vaccine. Broader study findings: Spike-specific TCR breadth and depth both grew after two AZD1222 doses. It should be noted that donors were predominantly white British and more often female, and clonal diversity was possibly underestimated. There were repertoire samples only from the period after the peak T cell response.

In the case of this clone: Its antigen is as yet unknown.

TCRdb's table, derived via immunoSEQ multiplex PCR, lists solely in-frame clones and lacks some. The data hold some 150,000 clones, with around 94% observed a single time. V was trimmed by 6 bases and J by 1 base, leaving 9 bases between them. Per germline, CDR1 MNHNS and CDR2 SASEGT. CDR3 length: 13 amino acids. The chain links TRBV6-1 to TRBJ1-1; D gene ambiguous. The TCR was taken from an adult in good health. Sample: peripheral blood, taken on day 0 of AZD1222 vaccination. The CDR3 region is CASRGFANTEAFF. CDR3 DNA: TGTGCCAGCAGGGGCTTTGCGAACACTGAAGCTTTCTTT.